This T cell receptor beta chain appears in the sequencing data of a study of cytomegalovirus exposure and HLA in healthy donors. Study information: Of several hundred genotyped donors, roughly 76% grouped in the Caucasian-associated ancestry cluster. General study findings and limits: The dataset shows that most TCR sequences were rare, while some public TCRs occurred in many donors.

The germline V gene has CDR1 MGHRA and CDR2 YSYEKL. This CDR3 comprises 14 residues. Trimming at V came to 4 bases and at J to 11 bases, leaving 13 bases not matched to a gene. A word on this clone: What it binds is not known.

With 60 Vbeta and 13 Jbeta primers, the PCR was carried out. The table came from immunoSEQ multiplex PCR; TCRdb's copy has only in-frame clones and leaves some out. The sample features about 84,000 clones, with less than 0.65% in its top ten. Sequencing was carried out using PBMCs. The TCR comes from a man aged 45-65 years in good health and CMV-seronegative. This sequence joins TRBV4-1 and TRBJ2-5; TRBD1 aligns across 7 bases. As DNA, the CDR3 is TGCGCCAGCAGCCCAGTACAGGGGACGCGAGAGCAGTACTTC. It is translated as CASSPVQGTREQYF.